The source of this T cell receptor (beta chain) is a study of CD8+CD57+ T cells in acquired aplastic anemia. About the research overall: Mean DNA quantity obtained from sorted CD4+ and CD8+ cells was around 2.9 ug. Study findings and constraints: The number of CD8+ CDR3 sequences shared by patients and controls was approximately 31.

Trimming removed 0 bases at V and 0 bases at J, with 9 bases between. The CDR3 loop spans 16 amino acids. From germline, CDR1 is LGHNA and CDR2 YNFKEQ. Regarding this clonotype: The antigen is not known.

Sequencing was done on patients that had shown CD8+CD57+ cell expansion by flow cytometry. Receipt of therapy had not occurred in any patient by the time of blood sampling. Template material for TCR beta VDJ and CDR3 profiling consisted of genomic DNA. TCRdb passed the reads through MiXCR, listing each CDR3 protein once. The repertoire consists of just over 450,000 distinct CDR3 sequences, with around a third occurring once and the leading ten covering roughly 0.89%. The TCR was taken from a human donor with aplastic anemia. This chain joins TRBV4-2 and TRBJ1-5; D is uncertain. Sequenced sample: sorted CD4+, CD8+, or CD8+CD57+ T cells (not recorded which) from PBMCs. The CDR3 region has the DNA TGTGCCAGCAGCCAAGAGGGGAGTATTAGCAATCAGCCCCAGCATTTT. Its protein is CASSQEGSISNQPQHF.